What follows are 32 T cell receptor beta chains derived from one specimen sequenced in a study of CXCR3-negative and CXCR3-positive naive CD8 T cells. UMI-labeled 5' RACE TRB cDNA libraries were prepared from the cells. TCRdb reprocessed the 5' RACE reads; each CDR3 protein has one entry and no DNA is given. The table lists 45,000 or so distinct CDR3 sequences. Sequences were obtained from memory CD8+ T cells from blood. The receptors were sampled from a human donor in good health. Some clones in this sample may be carry-over from other donors' samples.

The rearrangement joins TRBV7-2 to TRBJ1-2. Germline CDR1 is SGHTA and CDR2 is FQGNSA. The CDR3 consists of 13 residues. The CDR3 is CASSRGQLYGYTF.

V usage is TRBV6-2 or TRBV6-3 and J usage is TRBJ2-2; TCRdb picks TRBD1, but there is no DNA to check that call. CDR3 size: 15 residues. CDR1 is MNHEY and CDR2 is SVGEGT in the germline V gene. CDR3 protein: CASSPGQGFAGELFF.

The V and J genes are TRBV27 and TRBJ2-5; the D gene TCRdb calls, TRBD2, cannot be checked with no DNA. CDR3 size: 16 residues. The germline CDR1 and CDR2 sequences are MNHEY and SMNVEV (reference sequence). The chain's CDR3 is CASSGLAGSGAETQYF.

The chain combines TRBV11-2 with TRBJ1-1; TCRdb's D call of TRBD1 is untestable without DNA. The CDR3 loop spans 11 amino acids. Germline CDR1 is SGHAT and CDR2 is FQNNGV. The CDR3 protein is CASSLVGGAFF.

The chain recombines TRBV6-2 or TRBV6-3 with TRBJ1-1; TCRdb's D call, TRBD1, is unchecked because there is no DNA. CDR3 length: 16 residues. CDR1 is MNHEY, CDR2 SVGEGT, per germline. The chain's CDR3 is CASSYSPTGLSTEAFF.

The V gene is TRBV10-3, the J gene TRBJ2-4. Per germline, CDR1 ENHRY and CDR2 SYGVKD. CDR3 length equals 16 residues. CDR3 in amino acids: CAISFDPIWDKNIQYF.

The chain employs TRBV7-9 and TRBJ2-2. This CDR3 spans 12 amino acids. Germline V CDR1 and CDR2: SEHNR, FQNEAQ (reference sequence). This CDR3 is CASRQNTGELFF.

The chain links TRBV3-1 to TRBJ1-2. Germline lookup yields CDR1 LGHDT and CDR2 YNNKEL (reference sequence). The CDR3 contains 11 residues. This CDR3 reads CASSQEGGYTF. Together with reference TRBV3-1 and TRBJ1-2, the CDR3 gives the full variable domain: DTAVSQTPKYLVTQMGNDKSIKCEQNLGHDTMYWYKQDSKKFLKIMFSYNNKELIINETVPNRFSPKSPDKAHLNLHINSLELGDSAVYFCASSQEGGYTFGSGTRLTVV.

The chain links TRBV7-9 to TRBJ2-4; TCRdb's D call, TRBD1, is unchecked because there is no DNA. CDR1 is SEHNR and CDR2 is FQNEAQ in the germline V gene (reference sequence). The CDR3 covers 16 residues. CDR3 sequence reads: CASSPGTELAKNIQYF.

The chain recombines TRBV12-3 or TRBV12-4 with TRBJ2-3; TCRdb picks TRBD2, but there is no DNA to check that call. The CDR3 totals 13 residues. CDR3 region: CASSFQEVSTQYF.

The chain couples TRBV7-8 to TRBJ2-7. The germline V gene has CDR1 SGHVS and CDR2 FQNEAQ. CDR3 length: 14 amino acids. CDR3 amino acids: CASSLRTGLDEQYF.

The chain carries TRBV20-1 and TRBJ2-7; TCRdb calls TRBD1, which cannot be checked without DNA. There are 16 residues in the CDR3. In germline, CDR1 is DFQATT, CDR2 SNEGSKA (reference sequence). CDR3 in amino acids: CSARDLGGSEQYEQYF.

This clonotype is classed as medium-sized (0.01 to 0.1%) by frequency. The V and J genes are TRBV11-2 and TRBJ2-4; the D gene TCRdb calls, TRBD1, cannot be checked with no DNA. The CDR3 covers 18 residues. Germline-derived CDR1 and CDR2 are SGHAT and FQNNGV. The CDR3 region is CASSLESDRGLAKNIQYF. Together with reference TRBV11-2 and TRBJ2-4, the CDR3 gives the full variable domain: EAGVAQSPRYKIIEKRQSVAFWCNPISGHATLYWYQQILGQGPKLLIQFQNNGVVDDSQLPKDRFSAERLKGVDSTLKIQPAKLEDSAVYLCASSLESDRGLAKNIQYFGAGTRLSVL.

The chain employs TRBV29-1 and TRBJ2-5; TCRdb designates TRBD2, a call that cannot be tested without DNA. This CDR3 has 17 residues. The germline V gene has CDR1 SQVTM and CDR2 ANQGSEA. CDR3 amino acids: CSADWLAGVTYQETQYF.

The chain employs TRBV12-3 or TRBV12-4 and TRBJ2-3; lacking DNA, the TRBD1 call made by TCRdb goes unchecked. The length of the CDR3 is 14 residues. CDR3 loop: CASSQGSSTDTQYF.

This CDR3 reads CASSYSTVTGSPLHF. The chain recombines TRBV6-2 or TRBV6-3 with TRBJ1-6; the TCRdb D gene call, TRBD1, has no DNA to confirm it. This CDR3 has 15 amino acids. Per the germline V gene, CDR1 is MNHEY and CDR2 is SVGEGT.

The J gene is TRBJ2-1, the V gene TRBV7-3; the D call from TCRdb, TRBD2, cannot be confirmed without DNA. The CDR3 totals 16 residues. Per the germline V gene, CDR1 is SGHTA and CDR2 is FQGTGA. CDR3 protein: CASSLMAGGHWDEQFF.

This chain links TRBV6-2 or TRBV6-3 with TRBJ2-7. The CDR3 has 13 amino acids. CDR1 and CDR2 (germline): MNHEY, SVGEGT. The CDR3: CASSPDWDYEQYF.

The rearrangement links TRBV10-1 to TRBJ2-2; TCRdb gives TRBD1 as the D gene, but with no DNA this cannot be confirmed. The germline V gene encodes CDR1 WNHNN and CDR2 SYGVQD (reference sequence). The CDR3 covers 12 residues. The CDR3 spells CASIGCAGELFF.

This chain connects TRBV30 to TRBJ2-2. The CDR3 consists of 12 residues. The germline V gene has CDR1 GTSNPN and CDR2 SVGIG (reference sequence). The CDR3 loop reads CAWNLGSGELFF. Combining the CDR3 with reference TRBV30 and TRBJ2-2 gives the whole variable domain SQTIHQWPATLVQPVGSPLSLECTVEGTSNPNLYWYRQAAGRGLQLLFYSVGIGQISSEVPQNLSASRPQDRQFILSSKKLLLSDSGFYLCAWNLGSGELFFGEGSRLTVL.

V is TRBV9 and J is TRBJ1-5; checking the TCRdb D call of TRBD1 is not possible without DNA. The germline V gene has CDR1 SGDLS and CDR2 YYNGEE. This CDR3 spans 15 amino acids. The CDR3 region is CASSVSGGSNQPQHF.

V and J are TRBV7-6 and TRBJ2-2; with no DNA, the TCRdb D assignment of TRBD1 cannot be verified. From germline, CDR1 is SGHVS and CDR2 FNYEAQ. The CDR3 length is 16 residues. CDR3 sequence: CASTPPGTGNTGELFF.

This chain links TRBV6-2 or TRBV6-3 with TRBJ1-1; TCRdb reports TRBD1, a call that lacks DNA to check it against. This CDR3 has 15 amino acids. The V gene's germline CDR1 is MNHEY and CDR2 SVGEGT. This chain's CDR3 is CASRAPTGMNTEAFF.

The chain links TRBV11-2 to TRBJ2-3; there is no DNA to check the TCRdb D call of TRBD2. The CDR3 has 16 amino acids. In germline, CDR1 is SGHAT, CDR2 FQNNGV. CDR3 in amino acids: CASSSGYSGGTDTQYF.

J is TRBJ2-7 and V is TRBV29-1; TCRdb gives TRBD1 as the D gene, but with no DNA this cannot be confirmed. CDR1 and CDR2 (germline): SQVTM, ANQGSEA. There are 12 residues in the CDR3. The chain's CDR3 is CSVGQGEDEQYF.

By frequency, this clonotype registers medium-sized (0.01 to 0.1%). V is TRBV2 and J is TRBJ2-2. This CDR3 has 13 amino acids. Per germline, CDR1 SNHLY and CDR2 FYNNEI. This CDR3 is CASRGSNTGELFF.

This CDR3 reads CASLASSTDTQYF. The chain recombines TRBV6-5 with TRBJ2-3. This CDR3 region has 13 residues. Germline lookup yields CDR1 MNHEY and CDR2 SVGAGI.

The V and J genes are TRBV30 and TRBJ2-1; TCRdb names TRBD2, which stays unverified in the absence of DNA. The CDR3 spans 13 residues. Germline assignment: CDR1 GTSNPN and CDR2 SVGIG (reference sequence). CDR3 loop: CAWSVRLDNEQFF.

J is TRBJ2-5 and V is TRBV6-2 or TRBV6-3; no DNA is available, so the TRBD2 call from TCRdb remains unchecked. This CDR3 region has 15 residues. Germline V gene data show CDR1 as MNHEY and CDR2 as SVGEGT. The CDR3 loop reads CASSCSSEGGETQYF.

The chain employs TRBV20-1 and TRBJ2-7; TCRdb proposes TRBD2, but this gene call is untestable without DNA. CDR3 length: 16 residues. Looked up from germline, CDR1 is DFQATT and CDR2 is SNEGSKA (reference sequence). The CDR3 sequence is CSARDLWASGNTEQYF.

This clonotype registers medium-sized (0.01 to 0.1%) by frequency. V and J are TRBV10-3 and TRBJ1-3. The germline V gene encodes CDR1 ENHRY and CDR2 SYGVKD. This CDR3 has 16 residues. CDR3 sequence reads: CAISELDWSSGNTIYF.

This chain uses TRBV7-9 with TRBJ1-3. The CDR3 consists of 13 residues. The germline CDR1 and CDR2 sequences are SEHNR and FQNEAQ (reference sequence). This CDR3 is CASSFRSGNTIYF.